The subject of this entry is one T cell receptor beta chain. What this receptor recognizes is not known. The record has no base qualities; no much larger clone is one base away. TCRbeta CDR3 regions were amplified from genomic DNA by means of the immunoSEQ Assay, a bias-controlled multiplex PCR. The authors processed their data as follows. Nucleated cell counts per sample were estimated from amplification of reference gene primers within the assay. To quantify the absolute abundance of each unique TCRbeta CDR3 rearrangement, sequence reads were collapsed and filtered. For each sample, productive Simpson clonality was calculated as the square root of Simpson's diversity index across productive rearrangements. Held by TCRdb, this immuneACCESS table contains in-frame sequences only and omits some clones. Under half of the omission traces to an unresolved V gene where checked; the cause of the rest is unknown. V, J and clone size derive from that table, while D and trimming were established from the DNA sequence. In all, the sample holds roughly 300,000 clones, and approximately 88% of those were seen once. The ten largest clonotypes hold around 6.6% of the sample.

Samples from volunteer blood donors who had recovered from COVID-19 were contributed by a second Seattle source. Whole blood was collected in K2EDTA tubes by collaborating institutions according to the institutions' own protocols. For TCRbeta analysis, collaborators shipped samples in one of three forms: frozen whole blood, isolated PBMCs, or DNA extracted from either of those sample types. This sample was included in a study of blood T cell repertoires in COVID-19 (dated by TCRdb to 2019 to 2021). About the full investigation: Samples covering the acute and convalescent phases of COVID-19 were provided by collaborators in the United States, Italy and Spain. The material from the prospective study consisted of cDNA or gDNA derived from T cells, B-cell-depleted T cells, or PBMCs. The dataset comprised deeply sampled blood TCRbeta repertoires from subjects exposed to, actively infected with, or recovered from COVID-19. The repertoires were released in a freely available public database intended as a resource for research on the immune response to SARS-CoV-2. Samples were obtained from the ongoing ImmuneRACE study (first 160 participants) and from 1,200 or so subjects provided by 6 global collaborators. A de-identified subject ID, COVID-19 status, age in years and sex were almost always included in the sample metadata. Where available, HLA class I and class II types were taken from metadata supplied by the sample provider and were not determined by assay-based typing.

V was cut back by 10 bases and J by 5 bases, leaving a gap of 14 bases between them. CDR1 and CDR2 are read off the germline V gene as ENHRY and SYGVKD. Counted from cysteine to phenylalanine, this CDR3 has 12 amino acids. Only CDR3 DNA is held: 36 bases, read in frame from base 1. What the study reported, not specific to this receptor: How much clinical and demographic metadata was included differed by source and by participant, and the metadata was provided uncurated.

The chain links TRBV10-3 with TRBJ1-1; TRBD1 is a possible D gene, resting on 6 matching bases. The sequenced sample consisted of peripheral blood. This TCR was sampled from a man in his late teens or twenties who had recovered from COVID-19. The CDR3 is CANQGSGTEAFF. Here is the DNA: TGTGCCAACCAGGGGTCCGGGACTGAAGCTTTCTTT.